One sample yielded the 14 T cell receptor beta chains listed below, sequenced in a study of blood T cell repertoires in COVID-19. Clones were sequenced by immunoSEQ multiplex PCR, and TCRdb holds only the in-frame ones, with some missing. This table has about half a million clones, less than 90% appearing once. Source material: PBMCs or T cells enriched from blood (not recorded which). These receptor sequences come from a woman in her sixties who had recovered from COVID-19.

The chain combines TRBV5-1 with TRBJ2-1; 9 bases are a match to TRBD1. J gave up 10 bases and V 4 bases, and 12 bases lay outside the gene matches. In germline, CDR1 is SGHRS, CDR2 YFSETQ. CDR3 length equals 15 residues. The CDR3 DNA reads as TGCGCCAGCAGCCTGACGACGGGGACAGGGAAGGAGCAGTTCTTC. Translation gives CASSLTTGTGKEQFF.

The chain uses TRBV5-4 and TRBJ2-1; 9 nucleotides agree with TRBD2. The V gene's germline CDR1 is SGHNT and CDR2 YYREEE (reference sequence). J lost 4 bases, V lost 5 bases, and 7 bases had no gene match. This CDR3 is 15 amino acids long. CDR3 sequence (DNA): TGTGCCAGCAGGACAGATCTAGCGGGGTACAATGAGCAGTTCTTC. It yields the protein CASRTDLAGYNEQFF.

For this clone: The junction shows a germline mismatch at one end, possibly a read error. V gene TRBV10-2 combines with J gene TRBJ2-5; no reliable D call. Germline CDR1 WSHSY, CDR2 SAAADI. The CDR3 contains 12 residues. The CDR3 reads CASSPTEDTQYF. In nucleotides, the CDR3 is TGCGCCAGCAGCCCGACTGAAGATACCCAGTACTTC.

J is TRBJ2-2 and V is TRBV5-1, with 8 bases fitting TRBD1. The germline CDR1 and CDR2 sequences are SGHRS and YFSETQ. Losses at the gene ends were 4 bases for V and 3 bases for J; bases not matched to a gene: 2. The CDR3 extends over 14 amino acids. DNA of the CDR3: TGCGCCAGCAGCGGACAGGGCGACACCGGGGAGCTGTTTTTT. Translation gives CASSGQGDTGELFF.

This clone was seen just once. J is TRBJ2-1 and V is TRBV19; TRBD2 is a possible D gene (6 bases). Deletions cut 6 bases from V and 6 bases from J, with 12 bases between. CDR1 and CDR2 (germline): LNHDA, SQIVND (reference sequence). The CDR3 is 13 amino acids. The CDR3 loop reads CASSRGMSNEQFF. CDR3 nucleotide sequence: TGTGCCAGTAGCCGGGGGATGTCCAATGAGCAGTTCTTC.

DNA for the CDR3: TGCGCCAGCAGCTTACAGGGACCTCACACAGATACGCAGTATTTT. This gives the protein CASSLQGPHTDTQYF. The chain employs TRBV5-1 and TRBJ2-3; possible D gene TRBD1, 6 bases. V lost 2 bases to trimming and J lost 2 bases, with 12 bases between them. Germline values: CDR1 SGHRS, CDR2 YFSETQ. CDR3 size: 15 residues.

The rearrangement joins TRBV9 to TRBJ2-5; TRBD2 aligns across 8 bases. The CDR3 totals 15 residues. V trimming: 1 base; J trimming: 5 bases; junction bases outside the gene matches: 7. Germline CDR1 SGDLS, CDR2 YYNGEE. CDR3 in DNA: TGTGCCAGCAGCGTATCGGATAGCGGGGCGGAGACCCAGTACTTC. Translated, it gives CASSVSDSGAETQYF.

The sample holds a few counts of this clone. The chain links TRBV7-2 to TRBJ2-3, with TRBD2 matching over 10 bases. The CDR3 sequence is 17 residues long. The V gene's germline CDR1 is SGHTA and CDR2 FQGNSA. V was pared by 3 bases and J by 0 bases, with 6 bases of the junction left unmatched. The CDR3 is CASSFSGGTLSTDTQYF. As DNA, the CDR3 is TGTGCCAGCAGCTTTAGCGGGGGGACTTTAAGCACAGATACGCAGTATTTT.

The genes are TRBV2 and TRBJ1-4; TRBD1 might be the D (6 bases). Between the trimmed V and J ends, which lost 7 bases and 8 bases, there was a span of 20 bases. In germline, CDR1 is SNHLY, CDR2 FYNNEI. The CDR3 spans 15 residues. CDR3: CASTSLRGAVEKLFF. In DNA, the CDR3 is TGTGCCAGCACCTCCCTGCGGGGGGCGGTGGAAAAACTGTTTTTT.

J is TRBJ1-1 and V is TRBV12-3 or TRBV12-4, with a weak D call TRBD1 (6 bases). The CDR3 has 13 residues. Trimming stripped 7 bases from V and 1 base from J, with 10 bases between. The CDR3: CASTLTGNTEAFF. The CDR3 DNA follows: TGTGCCAGCACCCTGACAGGGAACACTGAAGCTTTCTTT.

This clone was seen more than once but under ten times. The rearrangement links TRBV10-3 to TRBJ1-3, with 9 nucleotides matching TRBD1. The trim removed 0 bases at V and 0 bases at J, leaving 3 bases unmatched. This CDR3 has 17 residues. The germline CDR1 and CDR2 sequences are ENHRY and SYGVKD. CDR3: CAISESRQGVSGNTIYF. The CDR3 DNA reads TGTGCCATCAGTGAGTCCCGACAGGGGGTCTCTGGAAACACCATATATTTT.

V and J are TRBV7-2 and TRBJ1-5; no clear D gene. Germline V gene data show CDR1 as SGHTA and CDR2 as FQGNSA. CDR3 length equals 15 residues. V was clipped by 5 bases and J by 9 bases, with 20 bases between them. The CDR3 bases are TGTGCCAGCAGCCCCAGGAGGGCAGCCCTCTCGCCCCAGCATTTT. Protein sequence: CASSPRRAALSPQHF.

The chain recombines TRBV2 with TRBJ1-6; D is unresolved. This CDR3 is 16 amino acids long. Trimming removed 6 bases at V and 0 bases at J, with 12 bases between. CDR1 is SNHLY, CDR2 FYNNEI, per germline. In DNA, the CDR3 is TGTGCCAGCAGGGTTCCCCTAAGCTCCTATAATTCACCCCTCCACTTT. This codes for CASRVPLSSYNSPLHF.

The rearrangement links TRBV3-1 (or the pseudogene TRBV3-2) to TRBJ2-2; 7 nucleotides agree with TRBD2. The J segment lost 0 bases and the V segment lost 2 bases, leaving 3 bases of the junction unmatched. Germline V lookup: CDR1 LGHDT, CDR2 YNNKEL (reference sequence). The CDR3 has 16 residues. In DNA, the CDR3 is TGTGCCAGCAGCCAACGGAGCGGGGCGAACACCGGGGAGCTGTTTTTT. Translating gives CASSQRSGANTGELFF.